This passage covers 24 T cell receptor beta chains from one sample sequenced in a study of T cell changes during pregnancy in multiple sclerosis. Here immunoSEQ multiplex PCR was the method, and the copy in TCRdb shows in-frame clones only, minus some. The data hold 40,000 to 60,000 clones, with 95% observed a single time. The sequences come from CD8+ T cells from peripheral blood mononuclear cells, collected in the first trimester of pregnancy. Receptors originate from a female donor with multiple sclerosis, enrolled in a pregnancy study.

V and J are TRBV5-6 and TRBJ2-1; D perhaps matches TRBD2 (6 bases). Trimming stripped 4 bases from V and 4 bases from J, with 12 bases between. The CDR3 is 14 amino acids. The germline V gene encodes CDR1 SGHDT and CDR2 YYEEEE. CDR3 bases: TGTGCCAGCAGCACGGGACTTGTTTACAATGAGCAGTTCTTC. It codes for CASSTGLVYNEQFF. The full variable domain, in which reference TRBV5-6 and TRBJ2-1 provide the parts outside the CDR3, is DAGVTQSPTHLIKTRGQQVTLRCSPKSGHDTVSWYQQALGQGPQFIFQYYEEEERQRGNFPDRFSGHQFPNYSSELNVNALLLGDSALYLCASSTGLVYNEQFFGPGTRLTVL.

The rearrangement joins TRBV19 to TRBJ2-7; perhaps TRBD1 as D (6 bases). Trimming stripped 5 bases from V and 5 bases from J, with 13 bases between. The CDR3 is 13 amino acids. CDR1 is LNHDA and CDR2 is SQIVND in the germline V gene (reference sequence). DNA of the CDR3: TGTGCCAGTAGTTTAGGGACACCGAACGAGCAGTACTTC. This sequence encodes CASSLGTPNEQYF.

This chain links TRBV28 with TRBJ2-7; D may be TRBD2 (6 bases). Germline V gene sequence: CDR1 MDHEN, CDR2 SYDVKM. The CDR3 consists of 16 residues. Trimming took off 5 bases at V and 4 bases at J, with 21 bases between the two ends. The CDR3: CASSPPGLPASYEQYF. DNA of the CDR3: TGTGCCAGCAGTCCACCGGGACTGCCGGCTAGTTACGAGCAGTACTTC.

The chain carries TRBV4-1 and TRBJ2-1; D gene ambiguous. This CDR3 contains 11 residues. Trimming removed 8 bases from V and 6 bases from J, with 8 bases in between. Germline V gene data show CDR1 as MGHRA and CDR2 as YSYEKL. The CDR3 DNA is TGCGCCAGCTCGCCAGGCAATGAGCAGTTCTTC. This translates into CASSPGNEQFF.

The rearrangement joins TRBV10-2 to TRBJ2-1; TRBD2 aligns across 10 bases. There are 16 residues in the CDR3. The germline gives CDR1 WSHSY, CDR2 SAAADI. The trim removed 4 bases at V and 0 bases at J, leaving 3 bases unmatched. The CDR3 nucleotides are TGCGCCAGCAGTGGGACTAGCGGATCCTCCTACAATGAGCAGTTCTTC. It specifies CASSGTSGSSYNEQFF.

The chain recombines TRBV7-9 with TRBJ1-3; a weak D match, TRBD1 (5 bases). CDR3 length: 15 amino acids. CDR1 is SEHNR and CDR2 is FQNEAQ in the germline V gene (reference sequence). Trimming shortened V by 5 bases and J by 3 bases, and 14 bases separated the two germline ends. Here the CDR3 reads CASSPKDGGGNTIYF. In DNA, the CDR3 is TGTGCCAGCAGCCCAAAAGACGGGGGTGGAAACACCATATATTTT.

V and J are TRBV19 and TRBJ1-1; tentative D call: TRBD1 (5 bases). V was clipped by 3 bases and J by 3 bases, with 8 bases between them. The CDR3 runs to 13 residues. Germline lookup yields CDR1 LNHDA and CDR2 SQIVND (reference sequence). Written as DNA, the CDR3 is TGTGCCAGTAGTATGGCGGGACACACTGAAGCTTTCTTT. Its translation is CASSMAGHTEAFF.

This clone was observed once. CDR3 nucleotide sequence: TGCAGTGGACAGGGGCCTAACTATGGCTACACCTTC. Translation: CSGQGPNYGYTF. J is TRBJ1-2 and V is TRBV29-1, with 9 bases matching TRBD1. This CDR3 has 12 residues. Germline V gene sequence: CDR1 SQVTM, CDR2 ANQGSEA.

The V call is TRBV6-1, the J call TRBJ2-7, with 8 bases aligning to TRBD1. Germline-derived CDR1 and CDR2 are MNHNS and SASEGT. The CDR3 has 14 residues. V gave up 6 bases and J gave up 2 bases; unmatched junction bases: 6. The CDR3 protein is CASRARGPTYEQYF. The CDR3, as DNA: TGTGCCAGCAGAGCCAGGGGGCCCACCTACGAGCAGTACTTC.

A word on this clone: Other DNA sequences in this sample translate to the same CDR3. The V gene is TRBV9, the J gene TRBJ2-2; the D gene is possibly TRBD1 (6 bases). This CDR3 comprises 15 residues. Trimming left V 0 bases short and J 3 bases short, with 9 bases between. Germline V gene sequence: CDR1 SGDLS, CDR2 YYNGEE. In nucleotides, the CDR3 is TGTGCCAGCAGCGTAGGGCAGGGGTACACCGGGGAGCTGTTTTTT. It translates to CASSVGQGYTGELFF.

This chain links TRBV19 with TRBJ2-7, with TRBD2 as a possible D gene (5 bases). The ends were cut back, 4 bases at V and 1 base at J, with 8 bases in the middle. The CDR3 consists of 13 residues. CDR1 and CDR2 from the germline V gene are LNHDA and SQIVND (reference sequence). As DNA, the CDR3 is TGTGCCAGTAGTACCCGGGAATCCTACGAGCAGTACTTC. Residues: CASSTRESYEQYF.

The CDR3 here is CASSFMQGSNEQFF. The DNA of the CDR3 is TGCGCCAGCAGCTTTATGCAGGGGAGCAATGAGCAGTTCTTC. The chain carries TRBV5-1 and TRBJ2-1; D is perhaps TRBD1 (6 bases). From germline, CDR1 is SGHRS and CDR2 YFSETQ. This CDR3 contains 14 residues. The V gene lost 2 bases and the J gene lost 6 bases, with 12 bases spanning the gap.

V gene TRBV7-4 combines with J gene TRBJ2-7; TRBD2 agrees at 7 bases. In germline, CDR1 is SGHVT, CDR2 SQSDAQ. Germline trimming cut 3 bases from V and 0 bases from J; bases unmatched to any gene: 20. The CDR3 is 20 residues long. The CDR3, as DNA: TGTGCCAGCAGCTTTAGAAGGAGGGAGGGATCCGCAACCCTCTCCTACGAGCAGTACTTC. This translates into CASSFRRREGSATLSYEQYF.

This clone appeared once. This chain links TRBV29-1 with TRBJ1-1; no firm D call. Trimming took off 2 bases at V and 4 bases at J, with 8 bases between the two ends. CDR1 is SQVTM and CDR2 is ANQGSEA in the germline V gene. The length of the CDR3 is 12 residues. The CDR3 coding sequence is TGCAGCGTTGAAACCGGGAGCACTGAAGCTTTCTTT. This translates into CSVETGSTEAFF.

The rearrangement links TRBV27 to TRBJ2-7, with no clear D. V lost 2 bases, J lost 5 bases, and 10 bases lay in between. The CDR3 runs 13 residues. Germline V lookup: CDR1 MNHEY, CDR2 SMNVEV (reference sequence). The CDR3 DNA follows: TGTGCCAGCAGTTTACAGGTTTTCGACGAGCAGTACTTC. Amino acid sequence: CASSLQVFDEQYF.

The chain recombines TRBV7-8 with TRBJ2-2; 7 nucleotides line up with TRBD2. V shed 1 base, J shed 2 bases, and the junction held 4 bases outside the gene matches. This CDR3 has 16 amino acids. Germline CDR1 and CDR2: SGHVS and FQNEAQ. In DNA form, the CDR3 reads TGTGCCAGCAGCTTAGGGGTAGCGGGCAACACCGGGGAGCTGTTTTTT. Its protein product is CASSLGVAGNTGELFF.

The rearrangement links TRBV6-4 to TRBJ2-1; 7 nucleotides align to TRBD2. This CDR3 has 16 residues. V was clipped by 3 bases and J by 6 bases; unmatched bases: 11. Germline CDR1 is MRHNA and CDR2 is SNTAGT. The CDR3 sequence is CASSEGWLADTNEQFF. CDR3 in DNA: TGTGCCAGCAGTGAAGGCTGGCTAGCGGATACCAATGAGCAGTTCTTC.

Here the CDR3 DNA reads TGTGCCAGCAGCCCCGGGACAGGGGGCGATGGAGCTTTCTTT. Amino acid sequence: CASSPGTGGDGAFF. J is TRBJ1-1 and V is TRBV5-4; 12 positions agree with TRBD1. The CDR3 sequence is 14 residues long. Germline V gene lookup returns CDR1 SGHNT and CDR2 YYREEE (reference sequence). V lost 4 bases, J lost 10 bases, and 8 bases stayed unmatched. Supplemented by reference TRBV5-4 and TRBJ1-1, the full variable domain reads ETGVTQSPTHLIKTRGQQVTLRCSSQSGHNTVSWYQQALGQGPQFIFQYYREEENGRGNFPPRFSGLQFPNYSSELNVNALELDDSALYLCASSPGTGGDGAFFGQGTRLTVV.

This chain connects TRBV2 to TRBJ2-7; TRBD2 agrees at 10 bases. CDR3 size: 13 residues. V trimming: 7 bases; J trimming: 1 base; junction bases outside the gene matches: 1. The V gene's germline CDR1 is SNHLY and CDR2 FYNNEI. The CDR3, as DNA: TGTGCCAGCACTAGCGGGAGATCCTACGAGCAGTACTTC. Its protein is CASTSGRSYEQYF. The whole variable domain, filled in from reference TRBV2 and TRBJ2-7, reads EPEVTQTPSHQVTQMGQEVILRCVPISNHLYFYWYRQILGQKVEFLVSFYNNEISEKSEIFDDQFSVERPDGSNFTLKIRSTKLEDSAMYFCASTSGRSYEQYFGPGTRLTVT.

The DNA of the CDR3 is TGTGCCAGCAGCCAAGAGACTAGCGAGGTCGGGGAGCTGTTTTTT. Protein: CASSQETSEVGELFF. The V and J genes are TRBV4-2 and TRBJ2-2, with TRBD2 matching 8 bases. CDR3 size: 15 residues. Germline V CDR1 and CDR2: LGHNA, YNFKEQ. V dropped 0 bases and J dropped 7; count of bases not matched to a gene: 4.

In DNA form, the CDR3 reads TGTGCCAGCAGTCGGCCCATTGGGGTGGGACTAGCGGGAGACCATTTCCCCGGGGAGCTGTTTTTT. It translates to CASSRPIGVGLAGDHFPGELFF. The chain has TRBV28 and TRBJ2-2; 14 bases agree with TRBD2. The length of the CDR3 is 22 residues. V trimming: 5 bases; J trimming: 6 bases; junction bases outside the gene matches: 23. CDR1 MDHEN and CDR2 SYDVKM come from the germline V gene.

The chain uses TRBV5-8 and TRBJ2-2; TRBD2 agrees at 11 bases. After removal of 4 bases from V and 7 bases from J, the junction contained 9 bases not matched to a gene. The CDR3 is 16 amino acids. Germline CDR1 reads SGHTS; CDR2 reads YDEGEE. CDR3 region: CASSQNILAGDGELFF. CDR3 bases: TGTGCCAGCAGCCAAAATATACTAGCGGGAGACGGGGAGCTGTTTTTT.

J is TRBJ1-5 and V is TRBV29-1, with 9 bases matching TRBD1. The CDR3 totals 14 residues. Germline lookup yields CDR1 SQVTM and CDR2 ANQGSEA. V was pared by 6 bases and J by 2 bases, with 5 bases of the junction left unmatched. CDR3 coding DNA: TGCAGCGTGACGGACAGGGGCGGCAATCAGCCCCAGCATTTT. It codes for CSVTDRGGNQPQHF. Drawing the rest from reference TRBV29-1 and TRBJ1-5, the complete variable domain is SAVISQKPSRDICQRGTSLTIQCQVDSQVTMMFWYRQQPGQSLTLIATANQGSEATYESGFVIDKFPISRPNLTFSTLTVSNMSPEDSSIYLCSVTDRGGNQPQHFGDGTRLSIL.

This clone was seen just once. The V call is TRBV27, the J call TRBJ2-4, with 9 bases that match TRBD1. The CDR3 runs to 15 residues. The ends lost 6 bases at V and 0 bases at J; junction bases unmatched: 3. Germline V gene data show CDR1 as MNHEY and CDR2 as SMNVEV (reference sequence). The CDR3, as DNA: TGTGCCAGCAGCCCGGACAGGGGAGCCAAAAACATTCAGTACTTC. Its protein is CASSPDRGAKNIQYF.